Presented here are 19 T cell receptor beta chains from one specimen sequenced in a study of CD8 T cells in ankylosing spondylitis. MiXCR, run by TCRdb on the 5' RACE reads, gives a single entry per CDR3 protein. The repertoire consists of some 840,000 distinct CDR3 sequences, with about an eighth occurring once and the leading ten covering approximately 0.5%. These receptors' targets are unknown. General study findings and limits: Seemingly distinctive of ankylosing spondylitis blood was a TCR beta motif formed by eight highly homologous variants.

Input material: blood, either unsorted or a sorted T cell fraction (not recorded which). Receptors originate from a male donor with ankylosing spondylitis.

The chain is built from TRBV28 and TRBJ2-7, with TRBD1 identical over 8 bases. The V segment lost 6 bases and the J segment 6 bases; nucleotides outside the gene matches: 4. This CDR3 region has 12 residues. Germline lookup yields CDR1 MDHEN and CDR2 SYDVKM. The CDR3 region has the DNA TGTGCCAGCAGCGCCGACAGGGGCGAGCAGTACTTC. The encoded protein is CASSADRGEQYF.

This clonotype was seen a few times. V and J are TRBV20-1 and TRBJ2-3; D uncertain. Germline V gene lookup returns CDR1 DFQATT and CDR2 SNEGSKA (reference sequence). Trimming shortened V by 2 bases and J by 9 bases, and 6 bases separated the two germline ends. The CDR3 spans 10 residues. The CDR3, as DNA: TGCAGTGCTAGACAGGCCACGCAGTATTTT. Its translation is CSARQATQYF.

The chain employs TRBV28 and TRBJ2-2, with D perhaps matching TRBD2 (6 bases). Trimming took off 6 bases at V and 1 base at J, with 12 bases between the two ends. The CDR3 totals 15 residues. The germline gives CDR1 MDHEN, CDR2 SYDVKM. CDR3 amino acids: CASSGGSGNTGELFF. The CDR3 coding sequence is TGTGCCAGCAGCGGGGGTAGCGGGAACACCGGGGAGCTGTTTTTT.

This clonotype was observed a handful of times. The rearrangement joins TRBV20-1 to TRBJ1-4; D remains ambiguous. The V gene's germline CDR1 is DFQATT and CDR2 SNEGSKA (reference sequence). The CDR3 is 13 residues long. Trimming pared 3 bases from V and 8 bases from J, leaving 13 bases between. The CDR3 region has the DNA TGCAGTGCTAGTGCCGGACTTGACGAAAAACTGTTTTTT. Translating it yields CSASAGLDEKLFF.

With respect to this clonotype: Being one base from a much bigger clone, this may be a read error. The CDR3 carries no conserved terminal phenylalanine or tryptophan, so it likely arises from a read error. This sequence joins TRBV12-3 or TRBV12-4 and TRBJ2-7; 9 bases agree with TRBD2. The CDR3 runs to 13 residues. The CDR3 here is CASSSGIPYEQYI. CDR3 in DNA: TGCGCGAGTTCTAGCGGGATACCGTACGAGCAGTACATC.

This chain uses TRBV5-4 with TRBJ1-3; D is perhaps TRBD1 (5 bases). V lost 0 bases to trimming and J lost 2 bases, with 9 bases between them. The germline CDR1 and CDR2 sequences are SGHNT and YYREEE (reference sequence). The CDR3 contains 15 residues. The CDR3 reads CASSLVAGAGNTIYF. CDR3 DNA: TGTGCCAGCAGCTTGGTGGCGGGGGCTGGAAACACCATATATTTT. The full variable domain, its missing parts supplied by reference TRBV5-4 and TRBJ1-3, is ETGVTQSPTHLIKTRGQQVTLRCSSQSGHNTVSWYQQALGQGPQFIFQYYREEENGRGNFPPRFSGLQFPNYSSELNVNALELDDSALYLCASSLVAGAGNTIYFGEGSWLTVV.

The chain links TRBV5-4 to TRBJ2-5; possibly TRBD1 for D (6 bases). Germline values: CDR1 SGHNT, CDR2 YYREEE (reference sequence). The length of the CDR3 is 15 residues. Between the trimmed V and J ends, which lost 4 bases and 3 bases, there was a span of 16 bases. The DNA of the CDR3 is TGTGCCAGCAGCCCCGAGGTGTACAGGGAAGAGACCCAGTACTTC. Amino acids: CASSPEVYREETQYF.

This clonotype has a count of ten or more. This chain joins TRBV20-1 and TRBJ1-4, with no clear D. V dropped 0 bases and J dropped 7 bases, with 12 bases sitting between them. The CDR3 length is 14 residues. The germline CDR1 and CDR2 sequences are DFQATT and SNEGSKA (reference sequence). The CDR3 spells CSARDTQTGEKLFF. The CDR3 nucleotides read TGCAGTGCTAGAGATACCCAGACCGGTGAAAAACTGTTTTTT.

This clonotype was counted a few times. The CDR3 is CASSPLPPGQGSYEQYF. CDR3 coding DNA: TGCGCCAGCAGCCCACTCCCCCCGGGACAGGGGTCGTACGAGCAGTACTTC. The V gene is TRBV5-1, the J gene TRBJ2-7; TRBD1 matches 10 bases. Germline CDR1 is SGHRS and CDR2 is YFSETQ. Trimming at V came to 4 bases and at J to 4 bases, leaving 14 bases not matched to a gene. This CDR3 comprises 17 residues.

The J gene is TRBJ2-7, the V gene TRBV7-2; 8 bases are a match to TRBD2. Germline V gives CDR1 SGHTA, CDR2 FQGNSA. J lost 0 bases, V lost 5 bases, and 3 bases had no gene match. The CDR3 sequence is 14 residues long. CDR3 nucleotides: TGTGCCAGCAGCCGTAGCGGGGACTCCTACGAGCAGTACTTC. Translation gives CASSRSGDSYEQYF.

Turning to this clonotype: The DNA is left out, because the CDR3 cannot be placed on it with certainty; the CDR3 is given as TCRdb lists it. The CDR3 spells CASSKIGVGGGSYEQYF. The V and J genes are TRBV21-1 and TRBJ2-7; TRBD1 was called by the table and not checked on the DNA. TRBV21-1 is a listed pseudogene. Both ends counted, the CDR3 spans 17 residues.

In regard to this clonotype: Sequence at one end of the junction differs from germline and may be a read error. This chain links TRBV20-1 with TRBJ2-3; 9 bases line up with TRBD2. The length of the CDR3 is 15 residues. The germline gives CDR1 DFQATT, CDR2 SNEGSKA (reference sequence). DNA of the CDR3: TGCAGTGCTAGTTCGCTAGCGGGAAGCACAGATACGCTGTATTTT. This translates into CSASSLAGSTDTLYF.

This clonotype showed up many times. This chain uses TRBV10-2 with TRBJ1-2; possible D gene TRBD1, 5 bases. The germline V gene encodes CDR1 WSHSY and CDR2 SAAADI. This CDR3 comprises 12 residues. Trimming removed 7 bases at V and 4 bases at J, with 10 bases between. The CDR3 DNA reads TGCGCCAGCATTGGGGCGGGCTATGGCTACACCTTC. It specifies CASIGAGYGYTF.

The chain carries TRBV10-3 and TRBJ2-7; 15 nucleotides line up with TRBD2. This CDR3 region has 15 residues. Trimming took 10 bases from V and 2 from J; bases not matched to a gene: 6. Germline assignment: CDR1 ENHRY and CDR2 SYGVKD. CDR3 in DNA: TGTGCCACCGGACTAGCGGGAGGGAATCCCTACGAGCAGTACTTC. This gives the protein CATGLAGGNPYEQYF.

The CDR3 nucleotides read TGTGCCAGCAGTTTGACAGGTAATGCTGAAGCTTTCTTT. This encodes CASSLTGNAEAFF. V and J are TRBV5-5 and TRBJ1-1; D perhaps matches TRBD1 (6 bases). V shed 5 bases and J shed 6 bases, with 14 bases lying between them. CDR3 length: 13 residues. Per germline, CDR1 SGHKS and CDR2 YYEKEE (reference sequence).

The table lists this clonotype with a count of one. The CDR3 nucleotides are TGTGCCAGCAGTTTGGGCCCCCGGGAGTCCGGGGAGCTGTTTTTT. It specifies CASSLGPRESGELFF. The V and J genes are TRBV28 and TRBJ2-2, with a possible D match to TRBD2 (6 bases). Germline CDR1 is MDHEN and CDR2 is SYDVKM. V lost 3 bases to trimming and J lost 6 bases, with 14 bases between them. The CDR3 has 15 residues.

This chain connects TRBV5-6 to TRBJ1-2, with D hard to call. Germline CDR1 is SGHDT and CDR2 is YYEEEE. Trimming pared 1 base from V and 8 bases from J, leaving 12 bases between. This CDR3 has 13 residues. CDR3 in DNA: TGTGCCAGCAGCTTGTGGGAGTTCAAGGGCTACACCTTC. Its protein is CASSLWEFKGYTF.

This clonotype showed up many times. The rearrangement links TRBV29-1 to TRBJ1-1; D is undetermined. V was cut by 4 bases and J by 5 bases, with 14 bases left in between. The CDR3 has 13 residues. Germline CDR1 SQVTM, CDR2 ANQGSEA. As DNA, the CDR3 is TGCAGCGTTGGTGCGAGGAGTTCAACTGAAGCTTTCTTT. The encoded protein is CSVGARSSTEAFF.

This clonotype was detected many times. The rearrangement uses TRBV5-1 and TRBJ2-7; D possibly uses TRBD1 or TRBD2 (5 bases each). The CDR3 extends over 16 amino acids. V gave up 0 bases and J gave up 0 bases, with 13 bases separating them. Germline V gene lookup returns CDR1 SGHRS and CDR2 YFSETQ. The CDR3 coding sequence is TGCGCCAGCAGCTTGGCCGGGGCAGGGTCCTCCTACGAGCAGTACTTC. It specifies CASSLAGAGSSYEQYF. The variable domain in full, with the rest retrieved from reference TRBV5-1 and TRBJ2-7, is KAGVTQTPRYLIKTRGQQVTLSCSPISGHRSVSWYQQTPGQGLQFLFEYFSETQRNKGNFPGRFSGRQFSNSRSEMNVSTLELGDSALYLCASSLAGAGSSYEQYFGPGTRLTVT.